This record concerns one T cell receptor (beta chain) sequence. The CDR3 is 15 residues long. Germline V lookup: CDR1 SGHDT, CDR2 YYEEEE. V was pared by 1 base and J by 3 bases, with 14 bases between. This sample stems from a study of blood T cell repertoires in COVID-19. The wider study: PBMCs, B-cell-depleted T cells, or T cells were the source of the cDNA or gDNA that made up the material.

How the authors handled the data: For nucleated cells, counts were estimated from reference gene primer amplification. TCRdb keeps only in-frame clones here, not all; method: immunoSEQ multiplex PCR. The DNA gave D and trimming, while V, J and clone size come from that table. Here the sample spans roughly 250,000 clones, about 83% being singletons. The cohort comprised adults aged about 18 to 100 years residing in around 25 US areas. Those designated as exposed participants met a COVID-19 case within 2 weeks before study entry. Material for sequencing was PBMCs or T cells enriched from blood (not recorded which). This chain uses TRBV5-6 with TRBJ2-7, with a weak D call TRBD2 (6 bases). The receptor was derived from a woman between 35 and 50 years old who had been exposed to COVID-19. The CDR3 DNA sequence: TGTGCCAGCAGCTTGACGGGGGTTGGTTACTACGAGCAGTACTTC. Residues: CASSLTGVGYYEQYF.